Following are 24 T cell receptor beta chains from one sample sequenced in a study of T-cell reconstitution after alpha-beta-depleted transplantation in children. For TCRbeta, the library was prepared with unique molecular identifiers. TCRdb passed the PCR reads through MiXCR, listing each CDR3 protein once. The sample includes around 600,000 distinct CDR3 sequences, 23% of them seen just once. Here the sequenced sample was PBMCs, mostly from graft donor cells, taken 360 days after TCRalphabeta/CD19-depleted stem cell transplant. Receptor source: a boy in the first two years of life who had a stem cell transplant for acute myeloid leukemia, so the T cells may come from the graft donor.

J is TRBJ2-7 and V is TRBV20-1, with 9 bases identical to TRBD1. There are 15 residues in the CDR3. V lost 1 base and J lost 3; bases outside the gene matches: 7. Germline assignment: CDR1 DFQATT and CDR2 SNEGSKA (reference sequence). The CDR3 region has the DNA TGCAGTGCTAGAGGCTCCGGGACAGGGTTCTACGAGCAGTACTTC. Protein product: CSARGSGTGFYEQYF.

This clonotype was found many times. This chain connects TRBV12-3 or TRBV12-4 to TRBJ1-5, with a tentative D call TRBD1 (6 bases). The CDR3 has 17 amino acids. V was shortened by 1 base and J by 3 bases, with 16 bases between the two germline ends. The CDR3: CASSLGGQVRPNQPQHF. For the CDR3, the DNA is TGTGCCAGCAGTTTAGGGGGGCAGGTCCGCCCCAATCAGCCCCAGCATTTT.

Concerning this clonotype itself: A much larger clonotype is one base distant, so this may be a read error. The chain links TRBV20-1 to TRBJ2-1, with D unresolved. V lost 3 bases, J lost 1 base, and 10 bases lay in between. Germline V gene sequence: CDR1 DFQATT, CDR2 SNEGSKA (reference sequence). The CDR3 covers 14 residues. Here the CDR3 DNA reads TGCAGTGCTAGGCCGACGGCGTCCTACAATGAGCAGTTCTTC. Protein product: CSARPTASYNEQFF.

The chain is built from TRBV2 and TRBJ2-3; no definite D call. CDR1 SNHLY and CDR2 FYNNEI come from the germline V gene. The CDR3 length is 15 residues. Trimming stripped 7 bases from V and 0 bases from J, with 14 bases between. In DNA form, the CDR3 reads TGTGCCAGCACCCCGGTTAGCACAAGCACAGATACGCAGTATTTT. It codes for CASTPVSTSTDTQYF.

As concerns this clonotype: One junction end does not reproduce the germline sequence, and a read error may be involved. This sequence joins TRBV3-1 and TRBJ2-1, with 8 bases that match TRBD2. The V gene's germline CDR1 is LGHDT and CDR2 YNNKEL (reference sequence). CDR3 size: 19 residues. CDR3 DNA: TGTGCCTGCAGTCCGGGGGGGGTGGTACTCCCATCCTATTACAATGAGCAGTTCTTC. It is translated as CACSPGGVVLPSYYNEQFF.

In DNA form, the CDR3 reads TGCGCCAGCAGCCTCGCCCGACTAGCGGGGGGGCCAGGCACAGATACGCAGTATTTT. This codes for CASSLARLAGGPGTDTQYF. The V call is TRBV5-1, the J call TRBJ2-3, with TRBD2 matching over 14 bases. Germline lookup yields CDR1 SGHRS and CDR2 YFSETQ. CDR3 length: 19 residues. Trimming took 4 bases from V and 1 from J; bases not matched to a gene: 11.

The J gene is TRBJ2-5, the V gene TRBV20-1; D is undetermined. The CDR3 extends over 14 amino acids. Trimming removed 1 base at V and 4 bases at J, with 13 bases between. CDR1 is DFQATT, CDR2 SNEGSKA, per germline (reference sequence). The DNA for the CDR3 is TGCAGTGCTAGAGCCCCCGGACCACGAGAGACCCAGTACTTC. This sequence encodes CSARAPGPRETQYF.

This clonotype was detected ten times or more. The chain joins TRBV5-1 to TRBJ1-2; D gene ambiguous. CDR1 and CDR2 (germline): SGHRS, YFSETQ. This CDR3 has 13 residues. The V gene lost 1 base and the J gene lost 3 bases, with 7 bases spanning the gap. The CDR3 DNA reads TGCGCCAGCAGCTTGCAGGCATACTATGGCTACACCTTC. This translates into CASSLQAYYGYTF. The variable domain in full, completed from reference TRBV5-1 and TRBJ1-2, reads KAGVTQTPRYLIKTRGQQVTLSCSPISGHRSVSWYQQTPGQGLQFLFEYFSETQRNKGNFPGRFSGRQFSNSRSEMNVSTLELGDSALYLCASSLQAYYGYTFGSGTRLTVV.

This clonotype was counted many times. The chain's CDR3 is CASSSGPANTGELFF. Here the CDR3 DNA reads TGCGCCAGCAGCTCAGGCCCAGCGAACACCGGGGAGCTGTTTTTT. The gene calls are TRBV5-1 and TRBJ2-2; D ambiguous. Germline V gene lookup returns CDR1 SGHRS and CDR2 YFSETQ. Trimming took off 3 bases at V and 0 bases at J, with 9 bases between the two ends. This CDR3 contains 15 residues.

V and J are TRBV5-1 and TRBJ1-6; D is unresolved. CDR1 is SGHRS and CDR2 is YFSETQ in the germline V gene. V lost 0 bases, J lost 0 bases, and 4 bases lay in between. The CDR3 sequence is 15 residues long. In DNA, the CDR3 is TGCGCCAGCAGCTTGGAGAGCTCCTATAATTCACCCCTCCACTTT. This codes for CASSLESSYNSPLHF.

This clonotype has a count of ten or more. The CDR3 coding sequence is TGCAGTGCTAGACTTACAGGGCGCATGGAGACCCAGTACTTC. This gives the protein CSARLTGRMETQYF. The V call is TRBV20-1, the J call TRBJ2-5; a possible D gene is TRBD1 (6 bases). In germline, CDR1 is DFQATT, CDR2 SNEGSKA (reference sequence). The CDR3 is made up of 14 amino acids. The V and J ends lost 2 bases and 5 bases respectively, with 15 bases between them.

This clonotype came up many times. The CDR3 coding sequence is TGTGCCAGCAGTTCGGCCGGGACAGGGGGCTACAATGAGCAGTTCTTC. This codes for CASSSAGTGGYNEQFF. The V gene is TRBV28, the J gene TRBJ2-1; TRBD1 aligns across 11 bases. Losses at the gene ends were 4 bases for V and 3 bases for J; bases not matched to a gene: 5. The CDR3 covers 16 residues. Germline CDR1 reads MDHEN; CDR2 reads SYDVKM.

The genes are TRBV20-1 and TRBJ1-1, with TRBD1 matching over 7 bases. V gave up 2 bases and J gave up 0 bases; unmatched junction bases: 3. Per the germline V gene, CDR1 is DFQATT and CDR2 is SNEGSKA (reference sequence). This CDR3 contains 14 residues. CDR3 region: CSARHRGMNTEAFF. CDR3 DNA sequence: TGCAGTGCTAGACACAGGGGCATGAACACTGAAGCTTTCTTT.

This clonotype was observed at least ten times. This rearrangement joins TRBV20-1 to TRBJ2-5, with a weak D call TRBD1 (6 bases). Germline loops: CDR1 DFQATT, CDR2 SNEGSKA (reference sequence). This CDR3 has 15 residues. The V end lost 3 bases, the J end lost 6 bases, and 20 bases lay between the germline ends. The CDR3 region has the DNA TGCAGTGCTAGTGACGAAGTATGGGGGCGGAAGACCCAGTACTTC. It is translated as CSASDEVWGRKTQYF.

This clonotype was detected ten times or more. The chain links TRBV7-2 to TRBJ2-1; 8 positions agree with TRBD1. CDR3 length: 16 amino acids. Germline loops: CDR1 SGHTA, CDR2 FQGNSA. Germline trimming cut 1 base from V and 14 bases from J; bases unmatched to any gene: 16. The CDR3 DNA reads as TGTGCCAGCAGCTTAGAGTCCGGGACAGGTATAATAATGGAGTTCTTC. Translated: CASSLESGTGIIMEFF.

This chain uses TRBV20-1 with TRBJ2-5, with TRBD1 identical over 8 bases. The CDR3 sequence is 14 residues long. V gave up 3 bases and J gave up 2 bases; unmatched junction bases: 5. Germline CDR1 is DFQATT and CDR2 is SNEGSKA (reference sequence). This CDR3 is CSARGDRQQETQYF. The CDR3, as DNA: TGCAGTGCTAGGGGGGACAGGCAACAAGAGACCCAGTACTTC.

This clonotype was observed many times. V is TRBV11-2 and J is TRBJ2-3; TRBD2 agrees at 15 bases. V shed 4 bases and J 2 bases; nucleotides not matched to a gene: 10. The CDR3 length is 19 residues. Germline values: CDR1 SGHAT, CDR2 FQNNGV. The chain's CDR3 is CASSYTGTSGGTNTDTQYF. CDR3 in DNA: TGTGCCAGCAGCTATACCGGGACTAGCGGGGGGACTAACACAGATACGCAGTATTTT.

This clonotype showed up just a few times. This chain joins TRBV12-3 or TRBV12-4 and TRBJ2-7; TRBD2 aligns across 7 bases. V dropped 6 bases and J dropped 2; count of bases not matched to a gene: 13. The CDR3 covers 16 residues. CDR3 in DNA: TGTGCCAGCAGCCAACAAGAACCTAGCGGACCCTACGAGCAGTACTTC. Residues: CASSQQEPSGPYEQYF.

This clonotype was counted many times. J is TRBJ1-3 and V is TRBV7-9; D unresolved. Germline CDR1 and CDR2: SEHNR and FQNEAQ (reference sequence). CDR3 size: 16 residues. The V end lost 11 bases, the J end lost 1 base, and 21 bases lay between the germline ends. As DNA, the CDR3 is TGTGCCTTTCACTCCCCCCATACAATGTCTGGAAACACCATATATTTT. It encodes CAFHSPHTMSGNTIYF.

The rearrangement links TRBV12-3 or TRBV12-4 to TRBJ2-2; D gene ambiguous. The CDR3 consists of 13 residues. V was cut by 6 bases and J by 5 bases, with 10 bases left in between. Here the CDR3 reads CASSPERTGELFF. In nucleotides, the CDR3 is TGTGCCAGCAGCCCTGAGAGGACCGGGGAGCTGTTTTTT.

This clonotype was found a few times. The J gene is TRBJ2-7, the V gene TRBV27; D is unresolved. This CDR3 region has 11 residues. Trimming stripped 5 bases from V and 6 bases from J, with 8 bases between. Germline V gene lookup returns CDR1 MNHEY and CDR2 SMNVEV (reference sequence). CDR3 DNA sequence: TGTGCCAGCAGTCTCAGGACCGAGCAGTACGTC. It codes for CASSLRTEQYV.

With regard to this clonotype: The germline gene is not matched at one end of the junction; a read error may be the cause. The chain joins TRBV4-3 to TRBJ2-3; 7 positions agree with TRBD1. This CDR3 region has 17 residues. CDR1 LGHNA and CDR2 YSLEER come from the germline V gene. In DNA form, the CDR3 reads TGCGTCAGCAGCCAACTCATCCGGGACAGCTTAACAGATACGCAGTATTTT. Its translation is CVSSQLIRDSLTDTQYF.

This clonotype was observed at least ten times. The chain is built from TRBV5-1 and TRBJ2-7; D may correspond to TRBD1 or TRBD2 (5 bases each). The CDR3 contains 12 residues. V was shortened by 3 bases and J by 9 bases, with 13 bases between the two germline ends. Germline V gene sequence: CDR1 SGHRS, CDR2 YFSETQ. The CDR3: CASSSEVGAQYF. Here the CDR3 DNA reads TGCGCCAGCAGCTCCGAAGTCGGGGCGCAGTACTTC. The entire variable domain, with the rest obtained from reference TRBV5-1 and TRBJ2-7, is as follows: KAGVTQTPRYLIKTRGQQVTLSCSPISGHRSVSWYQQTPGQGLQFLFEYFSETQRNKGNFPGRFSGRQFSNSRSEMNVSTLELGDSALYLCASSSEVGAQYFGPGTRLTVT.

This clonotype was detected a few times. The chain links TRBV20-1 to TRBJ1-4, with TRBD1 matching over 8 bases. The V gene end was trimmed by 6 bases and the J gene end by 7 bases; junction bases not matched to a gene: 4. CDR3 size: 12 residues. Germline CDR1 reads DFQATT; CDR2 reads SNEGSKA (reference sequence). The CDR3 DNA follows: TGCAGTGCACGGACAGGGACTGAAAAACTGTTTTTT. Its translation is CSARTGTEKLFF.